Shown below are 9 T cell receptor beta chains from a single sample sequenced in a study of circulating and synovial CD4+ cells in juvenile arthritis. Repertoires were generated with immunoSEQ multiplex PCR, while TCRdb's copy carries only in-frame clones and drops some. In the table there are about 32,000 clones, 90% to 95% of which are singletons. The sequenced sample consisted of CD4+ T cells from blood. Receptors originate from a human donor with juvenile idiopathic arthritis.

The genes are TRBV9 and TRBJ2-7, with 9 bases that match TRBD1. Germline lookup yields CDR1 SGDLS and CDR2 YYNGEE. With 0 bases clipped from V and 5 bases from J, the junction kept 9 bases outside the gene matches. The CDR3 consists of 16 residues. CDR3 in amino acids: CASSVGLGQGVNEQYF. The DNA of the CDR3 is TGTGCCAGCAGCGTAGGACTGGGACAGGGTGTCAACGAGCAGTACTTC.

This clone was seen a handful of times. The genes are TRBV5-6 and TRBJ1-2, with D perhaps matching TRBD1 (6 bases). Germline V lookup: CDR1 SGHDT, CDR2 YYEEEE. The CDR3 loop spans 13 amino acids. V was trimmed by 0 bases and J by 8 bases, leaving 11 bases between them. The CDR3 loop is CASSLDRQGGYTF. The CDR3 DNA reads as TGTGCCAGCAGCTTGGATCGGCAGGGGGGCTACACCTTC.

In this sample, this clone turned up once. This chain connects TRBV5-3 to TRBJ2-7, with D possibly being TRBD2 (6 bases). TRBV5-3 is known as an ORF, though its function is uncertain. Trimming stripped 2 bases from V and 2 bases from J, with 20 bases between. The CDR3 is made up of 17 amino acids. The CDR3 DNA sequence: TGTGCCAGAAGCTTTAAGGAGATAGCGGACACCCCCTACGAGCAGTACTTC. Protein: CARSFKEIADTPYEQYF.

The chain has TRBV30 and TRBJ1-1; a weak D match, TRBD1 (6 bases). CDR1 is GTSNPN and CDR2 is SVGIG in the germline V gene (reference sequence). This CDR3 comprises 14 residues. Trimming removed 2 bases from V and 4 bases from J, with 14 bases in between. CDR3 protein: CAWSFNRAVTEAFF. The CDR3 bases are TGTGCCTGGAGTTTTAACAGGGCCGTCACTGAAGCTTTCTTT.

The J gene is TRBJ2-7, the V gene TRBV19; 9 bases are a match to TRBD2. The CDR3 extends over 17 amino acids. Unmatched junction bases numbered 16, after V lost 5 bases and J lost 5 bases. Germline-derived CDR1 and CDR2 are LNHDA and SQIVND (reference sequence). CDR3 region: CASSRLAGAQRNHEQYF. CDR3 sequence (DNA): TGTGCCAGTAGTCGTTTAGCGGGAGCCCAAAGGAACCACGAGCAGTACTTC.

The CDR3 DNA reads TGTGCCAGCAGTTTAACAGGGGGCGGTCATGGCTACACCTTC. As protein: CASSLTGGGHGYTF. The genes are TRBV28 and TRBJ1-2; the match to TRBD1 covers 9 bases. V lost 2 bases to trimming and J lost 6 bases; unmatched junction nucleotides: 4. This CDR3 spans 14 amino acids. Germline assignment: CDR1 MDHEN and CDR2 SYDVKM.

As regards this clone: One end of the junction varies from germline; a read error may be responsible. V is TRBV5-1 and J is TRBJ2-2; D may be TRBD2 (5 bases). The CDR3 has 12 amino acids. Germline V gene data show CDR1 as SGHRS and CDR2 as YFSETQ. The CDR3 loop is CASSLYTGELFF. The CDR3 DNA follows: TGCGCCAGCAGCTTGTACACCGGGGAGTTGTTTTTT.

The rearrangement joins TRBV6-5 to TRBJ2-3, with D unresolved. Germline CDR1 and CDR2: MNHEY and SVGAGI. Trimming removed 5 bases at V and 2 bases at J, with 2 bases between. CDR3 length: 11 amino acids. The CDR3, as DNA: TGTGCCAGCAGTCACACAGATACGCAGTATTTT. Translating gives CASSHTDTQYF.

The chain joins TRBV19 to TRBJ1-5; 9 nucleotides agree with TRBD1. V lost 3 bases and J lost 2; bases outside the gene matches: 2. The germline V gene has CDR1 LNHDA and CDR2 SQIVND (reference sequence). This CDR3 spans 15 amino acids. CDR3 in amino acids: CASSIGTGRNQPQHF. DNA of the CDR3: TGTGCCAGTAGTATTGGGACAGGGCGCAATCAGCCCCAGCATTTT.